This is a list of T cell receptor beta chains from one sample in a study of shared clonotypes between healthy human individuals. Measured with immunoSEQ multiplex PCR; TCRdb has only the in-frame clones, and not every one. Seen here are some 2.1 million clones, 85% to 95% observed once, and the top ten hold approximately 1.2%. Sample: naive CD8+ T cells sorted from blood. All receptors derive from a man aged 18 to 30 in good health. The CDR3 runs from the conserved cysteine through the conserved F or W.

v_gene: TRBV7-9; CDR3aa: CALELAGGPSNTDTQYF
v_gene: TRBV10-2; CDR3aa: CASSESGGLPYEQYF
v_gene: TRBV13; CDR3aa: CASSGGTDTDTQYF
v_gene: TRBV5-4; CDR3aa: CASSLRLVAGGPDTQYF
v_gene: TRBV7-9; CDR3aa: CASSHGTGDVNTGELFF
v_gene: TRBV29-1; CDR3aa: CSVEAGVQGAYAEAFF
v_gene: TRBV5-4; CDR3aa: CASSLGQGFSYEQYF
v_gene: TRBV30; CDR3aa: CAWTYNTEAFF
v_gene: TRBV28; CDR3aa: CASSLTSAAYEQYF
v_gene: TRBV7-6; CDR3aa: CASSPTPLNTGELFF
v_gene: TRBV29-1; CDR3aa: CSVESQRYEQYF
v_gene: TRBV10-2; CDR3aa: CASSESGVTGARQETQYF